The present T cell receptor (beta chain) was sequenced within a study of CD8 T cells in ankylosing spondylitis (dated by TCRdb to 2015 to 2018). Describing the broader study: The study profiled T cell receptor beta repertoires in healthy donors and ankylosing spondylitis patients to find disease-linked TCR variants. The full study cohort was made up of approximately 24 ankylosing spondylitis patients and 108 healthy donors. Peripheral blood was sampled, and synovial fluid was also collected from ankylosing spondylitis patients. Findings and caveats that apply to the study as a whole: The disease-linked clones were reported as significantly enriched in matched synovial fluid samples from ankylosing spondylitis patients. Some motif variants had previously been reported in the synovial fluid and blood of reactive arthritis patients, which suggests shared mechanisms of disease initiation. The disease-linked clones had a CD8+ phenotype and were found at relatively low frequencies in peripheral blood. Blood from ankylosing spondylitis patients appeared to be characterized by a TCR beta motif made up of under ten highly homologous amino acid variants.

The listed sequencing device is Illumina HiSeq 2500. TCR beta libraries were prepared by quantitative 5'-RACE with molecular barcodes. Processing in the source paper ran as follows. To identify disease-linked TCR variants, a new computational method was used, one built on a probabilistic model of VDJ rearrangement. The public reads were reprocessed in TCRdb via fastp at Q25 and MiXCR, keeping in-frame beta chains. All rows with the same CDR3 protein become a single entry with the most common DNA and genes. TCRdb assigned the V and J calls; the authors' analysis was not used. The sample table holds about 800,000 distinct CDR3 sequences, of which around 11% were seen once. In total, the top ten clones hold roughly 0.51% of the sample. From a lookup of the germline V gene, CDR1 and CDR2 are SGDLS and YYNGEE. Including cysteine and phenylalanine, the CDR3 has 14 amino acids. The sequence is cut down to CDR3 DNA, 42 bases in frame from base 1. Clipping removes 6 bases from V and 3 bases from J, with 8 as the unmatched junction base count.

To note about this clonotype: No cognate antigen has been identified for it. Per-nucleotide qualities are absent, and no much larger clonotype sits a single base away.

The sample was blood, either unsorted or a sorted T cell fraction (not recorded which). The receptor was isolated from a male donor with ankylosing spondylitis. The chain is encoded by TRBV9 joined to TRBJ1-2, with 7 junctional bases fitting TRBD1. CDR3 reads: CASTLAGGYYGYTF. The sequence in DNA is TGTGCCAGCACCTTGGCAGGGGGGTACTATGGCTACACCTTC. Beyond the CDR3, the reference TRBV9 and TRBJ1-2 genes provide the residues; the full variable domain reads: DSGVTQTPKHLITATGQRVTLRCSPRSGDLSVYWYQQSLDQGLQFLIQYYNGEERAKGNILERFSAQQFPDLHSELNLSSLELGDSALYFCASTLAGGYYGYTFGSGTRLTVV.